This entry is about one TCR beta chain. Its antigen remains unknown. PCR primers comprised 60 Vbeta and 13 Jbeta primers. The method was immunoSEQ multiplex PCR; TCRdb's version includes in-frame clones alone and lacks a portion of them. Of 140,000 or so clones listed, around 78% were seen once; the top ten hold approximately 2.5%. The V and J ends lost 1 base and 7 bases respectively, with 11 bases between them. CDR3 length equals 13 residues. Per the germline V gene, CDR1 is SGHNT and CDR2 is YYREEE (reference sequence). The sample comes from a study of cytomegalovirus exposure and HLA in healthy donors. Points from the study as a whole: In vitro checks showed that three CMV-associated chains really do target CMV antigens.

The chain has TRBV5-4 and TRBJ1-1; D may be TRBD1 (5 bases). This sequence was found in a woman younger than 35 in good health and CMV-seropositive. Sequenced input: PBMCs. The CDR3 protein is CASSLPGQIEAFF. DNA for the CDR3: TGTGCCAGCAGCTTGCCAGGGCAGATTGAAGCTTTCTTT.